This entry lists 2 T cell receptor beta chains sequenced from one sample in a study of identical twins. From the 5' RACE reads, TCRdb called clonotypes with MiXCR, one entry per CDR3 protein. The table includes approximately 300,000 distinct CDR3 sequences, just under 9.5% detected once. These data also featured in a second study, about yellow fever vaccine responses in identical twins.

The source material was CD8+ T cells sorted from blood. The source of these receptors is a woman between 18 and 29 years old in good health.

The chain combines TRBV11-2 with TRBJ2-7, with a possible D match to TRBD2 (5 bases). The length of the CDR3 is 15 residues. The germline V gene encodes CDR1 SGHAT and CDR2 FQNNGV. V dropped 0 bases and J dropped 2 bases, with 11 bases sitting between them. CDR3 protein: CASSLDAGTTYEQYF. As DNA, the CDR3 is TGTGCCAGCAGCTTAGATGCGGGCACCACCTACGAGCAGTACTTC.

At least ten counts were recorded for this clonotype. The chain joins TRBV27 to TRBJ2-7, with D perhaps TRBD1 (6 bases). Germline CDR1 is MNHEY and CDR2 is SMNVEV (reference sequence). Trimming shortened V by 7 bases and J by 0 bases, and 16 bases separated the two germline ends. The CDR3 is made up of 15 amino acids. The CDR3 reads CASKKTGLSSYEQYF. The CDR3, as DNA: TGTGCCAGCAAAAAAACAGGGCTTAGCTCCTACGAGCAGTACTTC.